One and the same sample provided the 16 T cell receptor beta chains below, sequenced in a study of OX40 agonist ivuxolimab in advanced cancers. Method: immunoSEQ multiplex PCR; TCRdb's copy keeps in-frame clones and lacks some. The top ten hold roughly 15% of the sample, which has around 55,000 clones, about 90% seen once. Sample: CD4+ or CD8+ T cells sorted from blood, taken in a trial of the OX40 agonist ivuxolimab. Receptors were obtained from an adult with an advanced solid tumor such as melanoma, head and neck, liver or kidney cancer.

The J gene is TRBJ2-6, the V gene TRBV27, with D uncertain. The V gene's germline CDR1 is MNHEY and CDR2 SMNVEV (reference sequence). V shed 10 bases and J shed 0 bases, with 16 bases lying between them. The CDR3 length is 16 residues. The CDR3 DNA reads TGTGCCACCGCGACCGACCCAAACTCTGGGGCCAACGTCCTGACTTTC. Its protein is CATATDPNSGANVLTF.

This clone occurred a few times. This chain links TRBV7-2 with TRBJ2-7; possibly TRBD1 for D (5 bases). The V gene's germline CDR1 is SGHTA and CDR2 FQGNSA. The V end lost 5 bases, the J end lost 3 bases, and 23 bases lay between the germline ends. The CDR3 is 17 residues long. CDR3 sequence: CASSRILRGRTNYEQYF. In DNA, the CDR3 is TGTGCCAGCAGCCGAATCTTAAGGGGCCGTACCAACTACGAGCAGTACTTC. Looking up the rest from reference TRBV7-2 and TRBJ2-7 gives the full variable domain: GAGVSQSPSNKVTEKGKDVELRCDPISGHTALYWYRQSLGQGLEFLIYFQGNSAPDKSGLPSDRFSAERTGGSVSTLTIQRTQQEDSAVYLCASSRILRGRTNYEQYFGPGTRLTVT.

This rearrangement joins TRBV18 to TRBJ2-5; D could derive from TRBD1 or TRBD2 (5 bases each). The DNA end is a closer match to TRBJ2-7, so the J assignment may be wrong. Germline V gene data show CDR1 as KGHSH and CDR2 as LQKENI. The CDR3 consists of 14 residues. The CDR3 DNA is TGTGCCAGCTCAGCCGAAGGGACGTCTGACGAGCAGTACTTC. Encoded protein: CASSAEGTSDEQYF.

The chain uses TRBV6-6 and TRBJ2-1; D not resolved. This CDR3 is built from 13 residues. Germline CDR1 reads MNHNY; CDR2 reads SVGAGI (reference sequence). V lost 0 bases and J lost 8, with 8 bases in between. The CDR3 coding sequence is TGTGCCAGCAGTTACTCGAATGGCGATGAGCAGTTCTTC. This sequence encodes CASSYSNGDEQFF.

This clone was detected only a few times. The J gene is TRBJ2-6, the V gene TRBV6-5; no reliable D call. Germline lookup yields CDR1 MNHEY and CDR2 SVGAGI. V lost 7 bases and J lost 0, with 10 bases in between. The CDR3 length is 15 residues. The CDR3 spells CASIGRNSGANVLTF. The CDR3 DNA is TGTGCCAGCATAGGACGAAACTCTGGGGCCAACGTCCTGACTTTC.

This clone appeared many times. The CDR3 is CAWSRHSPAEAFF. CDR3 sequence (DNA): TGTGCCTGGAGCAGACATTCCCCCGCCGAAGCTTTCTTT. This chain uses TRBV30 with TRBJ1-1; no reliable D call. Trimming stripped 3 bases from V and 8 bases from J, with 16 bases between. Germline CDR1 and CDR2: GTSNPN and SVGIG (reference sequence). This CDR3 contains 13 residues.

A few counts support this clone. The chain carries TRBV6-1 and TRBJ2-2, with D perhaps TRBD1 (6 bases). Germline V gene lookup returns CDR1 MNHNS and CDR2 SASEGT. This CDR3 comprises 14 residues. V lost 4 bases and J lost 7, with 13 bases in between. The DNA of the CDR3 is TGTGCCAGCAGTGTTTTAGGGGACAACGGGGAGCTGTTTTTT. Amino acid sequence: CASSVLGDNGELFF.

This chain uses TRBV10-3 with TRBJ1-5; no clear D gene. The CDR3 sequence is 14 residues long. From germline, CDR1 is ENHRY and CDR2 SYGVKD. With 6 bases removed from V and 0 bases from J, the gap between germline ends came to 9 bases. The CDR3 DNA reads TGTGCCATCAGGGCTTCCGGTAGCAATCAGCCCCAGCATTTT. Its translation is CAIRASGSNQPQHF.

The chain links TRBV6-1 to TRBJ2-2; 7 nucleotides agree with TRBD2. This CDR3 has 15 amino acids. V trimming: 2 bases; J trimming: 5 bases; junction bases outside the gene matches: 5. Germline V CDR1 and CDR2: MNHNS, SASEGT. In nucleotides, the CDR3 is TGTGCCAGCAGTGAAAGGCGGGAGAGGACCGGGGAGCTGTTTTTT. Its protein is CASSERRERTGELFF.

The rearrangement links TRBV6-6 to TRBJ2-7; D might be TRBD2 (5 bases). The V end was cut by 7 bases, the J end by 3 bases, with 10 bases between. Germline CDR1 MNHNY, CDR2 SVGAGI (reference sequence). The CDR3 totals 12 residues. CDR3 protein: CASTDGIYEQYF. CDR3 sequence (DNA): TGTGCCAGCACCGACGGGATCTACGAGCAGTACTTC.

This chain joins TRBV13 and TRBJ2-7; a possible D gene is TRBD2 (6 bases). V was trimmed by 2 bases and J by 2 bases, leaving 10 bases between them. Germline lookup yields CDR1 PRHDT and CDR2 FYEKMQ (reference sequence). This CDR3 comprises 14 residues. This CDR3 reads CASSLSPGAYEQYF. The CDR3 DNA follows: TGTGCCAGCAGCTTAAGCCCGGGGGCCTACGAGCAGTACTTC.

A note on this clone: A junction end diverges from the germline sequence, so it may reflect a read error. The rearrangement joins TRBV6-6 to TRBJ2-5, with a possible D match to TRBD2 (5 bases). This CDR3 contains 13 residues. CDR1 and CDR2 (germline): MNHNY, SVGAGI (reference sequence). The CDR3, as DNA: TGTGCCAGCAGTGACTCTATAGAGGGGACCCAGTACTTC. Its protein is CASSDSIEGTQYF.

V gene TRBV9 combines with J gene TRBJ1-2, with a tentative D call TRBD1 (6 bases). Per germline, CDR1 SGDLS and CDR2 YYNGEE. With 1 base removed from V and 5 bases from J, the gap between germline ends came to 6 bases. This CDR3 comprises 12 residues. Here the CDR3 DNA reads TGTGCCAGCAGCGTACAGGGGTATGGCTACACCTTC. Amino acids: CASSVQGYGYTF. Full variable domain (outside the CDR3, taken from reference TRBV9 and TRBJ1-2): DSGVTQTPKHLITATGQRVTLRCSPRSGDLSVYWYQQSLDQGLQFLIQYYNGEERAKGNILERFSAQQFPDLHSELNLSSLELGDSALYFCASSVQGYGYTFGSGTRLTVV.

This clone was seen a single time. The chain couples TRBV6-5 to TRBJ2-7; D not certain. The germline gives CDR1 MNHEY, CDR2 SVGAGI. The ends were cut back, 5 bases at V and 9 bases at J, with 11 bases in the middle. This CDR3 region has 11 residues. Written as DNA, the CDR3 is TGTGCCAGCAGTCCAACTGTGGGGCAGTACTTC. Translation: CASSPTVGQYF.

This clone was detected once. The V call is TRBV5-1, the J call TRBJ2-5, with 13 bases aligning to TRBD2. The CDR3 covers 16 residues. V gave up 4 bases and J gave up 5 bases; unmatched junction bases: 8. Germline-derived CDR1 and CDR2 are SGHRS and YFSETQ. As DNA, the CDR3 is TGCGCCAGCAGCCCAGTACTAGCGGGAGGGCAGGAGACCCAGTACTTC. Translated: CASSPVLAGGQETQYF.

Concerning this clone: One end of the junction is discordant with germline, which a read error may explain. CDR3 coding DNA: TGCGCCAACAGCCGGGAGGCTCGGACAGATACGCAGTATTTT. Translation gives CANSREARTDTQYF. This chain joins TRBV4-1 and TRBJ2-3, with 7 bases matching TRBD2. The CDR3 sequence is 14 residues long. CDR1 is MGHRA and CDR2 is YSYEKL in the germline V gene.